This entry lists 11 T cell receptor beta chains sequenced from one sample in a study of Graves' ophthalmopathy and Graves' hyperthyroidism. Researchers took RNA transcripts and amplified TCR beta CDR3 regions from them. HTBI primers were employed in first-round RT-PCR, then a second-round multiplex PCR followed. TCRdb analysed the multiplex PCR reads with MiXCR anew, one entry per CDR3 protein. This table holds some 1.1 million distinct CDR3 sequences, about 38% found once. The sample consisted of peripheral blood or thyroid tissue (not recorded which). The receptors were sampled from an adult man with Graves' hyperthyroidism.

CDR3 sequence (DNA): TGCAGTGTCCCAGGGTTCTCTGGAAACACCTTC. Translated: CSVPGFSGNTF. The chain couples TRBV20-1 to TRBJ1-2; TRBD1 might be the D (5 bases). This CDR3 has 11 amino acids. Germline lookup yields CDR1 DFQATT and CDR2 SNEGSKA (reference sequence). The germline V and J ends were trimmed by 7 bases and 12 bases, with 18 bases remaining between them.

This clonotype was seen a handful of times. An end of the junction does not agree with germline; a read error may underlie this. The V call is TRBV10-2, the J call TRBJ1-2; the D is unclear. Germline loops: CDR1 WSHSY, CDR2 SAAADI. CDR3 length: 15 residues. This chain's CDR3 is CASSLPSVSRYGYTF. As DNA, the CDR3 is TGTGCCAGCAGTTTACCGAGCGTGTCACGCTATGGCTACACCTTC.

This clonotype was seen at least ten times. The chain is built from TRBV6-5 and TRBJ2-7; D gene ambiguous. V lost 2 bases, J lost 6 bases, and 5 bases lay in between. This CDR3 is 11 amino acids long. The germline V gene has CDR1 MNHEY and CDR2 SVGAGI. The DNA for the CDR3 is TGTGCCAGCAGTTACGGCAGCGAGCAGTACTTC. Translating gives CASSYGSEQYF.

The CDR3 here is CAISVEAGGTDTQYF. For the CDR3, the DNA is TGTGCCATCAGTGTGGAGGCAGGGGGGACAGATACGCAGTATTTT. The V gene is TRBV10-3, the J gene TRBJ2-3, with D possibly being TRBD1 (7 bases). This CDR3 has 15 amino acids. Trimming shortened V by 4 bases and J by 3 bases, and 14 bases separated the two germline ends. Germline CDR1 and CDR2: ENHRY and SYGVKD.

Remarks on this clonotype: This clone may be a read error of a much larger clone one base away. V and J are TRBV20-1 and TRBJ1-6; 7 bases align to TRBD1. CDR1 is DFQATT and CDR2 is SNEGSKA in the germline V gene (reference sequence). CDR3 length: 13 residues. CDR3 sequence: CSRYRGGNSPLLF. As DNA, the CDR3 is TGCAGTCGTTACAGGGGAGGGAATTCACCCCTCCTCTTT.

The chain carries TRBV20-1 and TRBJ1-4, with D hard to call. V was cut by 5 bases and J by 0 bases, with 10 bases left in between. The CDR3 is 14 residues long. Germline CDR1 reads DFQATT; CDR2 reads SNEGSKA (reference sequence). The CDR3 nucleotides are TGCAGTGCTGGCGACGGAGCAACTAATGAAAAACTGTTTTTT. Protein product: CSAGDGATNEKLFF.

The rearrangement links TRBV25-1 to TRBJ1-1; D possibly corresponds to TRBD1 (5 bases). From germline, CDR1 is MGHDK and CDR2 SYGVNS. V was clipped by 6 bases and J by 1 base, with 12 bases between them. The CDR3 length is 14 residues. This chain's CDR3 is CASSRTMGNTEAFF. As DNA, the CDR3 is TGTGCCAGCAGCAGGACAATGGGGAACACTGAAGCTTTCTTT.

The chain joins TRBV7-2 to TRBJ1-2; no clear D. The V gene's germline CDR1 is SGHTA and CDR2 FQGNSA. CDR3 size: 14 residues. V lost 3 bases, J lost 8 bases, and 16 bases lay in between. In DNA form, the CDR3 reads TGTGCCAGCAGCTTCGGGCAGACCCTTAGAGGCTACACCTTC. It codes for CASSFGQTLRGYTF.

J is TRBJ2-7 and V is TRBV7-6; no reliable D call. CDR1 and CDR2 from the germline V gene are SGHVS and FNYEAQ. The CDR3 consists of 15 residues. V was clipped by 3 bases and J by 2 bases, with 14 bases between them. The chain's CDR3 is CASSFALGYAYEQYF. The DNA for the CDR3 is TGTGCCAGCAGCTTCGCTTTGGGATACGCCTACGAGCAGTACTTC.

The V gene is TRBV7-9, the J gene TRBJ2-7; tentatively, D is TRBD1 or TRBD2 (5 bases each). The germline gives CDR1 SEHNR, CDR2 FQNEAQ (reference sequence). This CDR3 is built from 16 residues. V lost 6 bases to trimming and J lost 4 bases, with 22 bases between them. The CDR3 is CASSSPGTRDPYEQYF. Written as DNA, the CDR3 is TGTGCCAGCAGTTCTCCCGGGACCAGGGACCCATACGAGCAGTACTTC.

This chain joins TRBV6-6 and TRBJ1-2; 12 bases are shared with TRBD1. Germline loops: CDR1 MNHNY, CDR2 SVGAGI (reference sequence). The CDR3 loop spans 15 amino acids. Losses at the gene ends were 6 bases for V and 5 bases for J; bases not matched to a gene: 7. Here the CDR3 DNA reads TGTGCCAGCAGAACGGGACAGGGGGCAGGGTATGGCTACACCTTC. Its translation: CASRTGQGAGYGYTF.